Presented here are 10 T cell receptor beta chains from one specimen sequenced in a study of control samples from healthy donors and cancer patients (dated by TCRdb to 2020 to 2021). The protocol used for the library was the immunoSEQ multiplex PCR assay. TCRdb re-hosts the immuneACCESS table, in-frame sequences only. Its copies lack some clones; in the studies checked, an unresolved V gene accounts for under half of them, and the cause for the rest is not known. Here the sample has about 120,000 clones; 85% to 95% occur a single time. 0.55% to 0.65% of the sample comes from the top ten. The sample taken for sequencing was PBMCs. The receptors derive from an older man with head and neck cancer.

The chain combines TRBV25-1 with TRBJ2-2, with D tentatively TRBD2 (6 bases). Germline-derived CDR1 and CDR2 are MGHDK and SYGVNS. There are 16 residues in the CDR3. V was cut by 2 bases and J by 4 bases, with 14 bases left in between. The CDR3, as DNA: TGTGCCAGCAGTGAAGGGGGGACTCCATCCACCGGGGAGCTGTTTTTT. This codes for CASSEGGTPSTGELFF. The full variable domain, completed using reference TRBV25-1 and TRBJ2-2, is EADIYQTPRYLVIGTGKKITLECSQTMGHDKMYWYQQDPGMELHLIHYSYGVNSTEKGDLSSESTVSRIRTEHFPLTLESARPSHTSQYLCASSEGGTPSTGELFFGEGSRLTVL.

The rearrangement uses TRBV19 and TRBJ2-1; 7 bases line up with TRBD2. This CDR3 has 11 residues. From germline, CDR1 is LNHDA and CDR2 SQIVND (reference sequence). The V gene end was trimmed by 8 bases and the J gene end by 9 bases; junction bases not matched to a gene: 4. This CDR3 is CASEGGVEQFF. The CDR3 DNA reads as TGTGCCAGTGAGGGAGGGGTTGAGCAGTTCTTC.

This clone was observed a few times. In nucleotides, the CDR3 is TGTGCCAGCAGCTCCCTATCTACGGATGGCTACACCTTC. Amino acids: CASSSLSTDGYTF. V and J are TRBV7-8 and TRBJ1-2; the D is unclear. Germline V gene lookup returns CDR1 SGHVS and CDR2 FQNEAQ. Between the trimmed V and J ends, which lost 4 bases and 6 bases, there was a span of 12 bases. The CDR3 is 13 residues long.

The genes are TRBV4-1 and TRBJ1-4; TRBD1 agrees at 8 bases. V was pared by 3 bases and J by 10 bases, with 19 bases of the junction left unmatched. This CDR3 spans 18 amino acids. CDR1 MGHRA and CDR2 YSYEKL come from the germline V gene. CDR3 in DNA: TGCGCCAGCAGCCAGGGCCGACAGGGGCCCCTACTTCTGCGAAAACTGTTTTTT. Its protein is CASSQGRQGPLLLRKLFF.

V and J are TRBV19 and TRBJ1-2; D unclear. Trimming cost V 5 bases and J 8 bases, with 15 bases left between them. This CDR3 has 13 amino acids. The V gene's germline CDR1 is LNHDA and CDR2 SQIVND (reference sequence). Written as DNA, the CDR3 is TGTGCCAGTAGTGAAGGACCGGGAGGGGGCTACACCTTC. As protein: CASSEGPGGGYTF.

CDR3 nucleotide sequence: TGTGCCAGCAGTCTCCTTGGGAGCAATCAGCCCCAGCATTTT. It encodes CASSLLGSNQPQHF. The chain joins TRBV6-5 to TRBJ1-5; D remains ambiguous. The germline V gene encodes CDR1 MNHEY and CDR2 SVGAGI. This CDR3 has 14 residues. Trimming pared 5 bases from V and 1 base from J, leaving 9 bases between.

This chain links TRBV5-4 with TRBJ2-3; 14 nucleotides align to TRBD2. Per germline, CDR1 SGHNT and CDR2 YYREEE (reference sequence). CDR3 size: 17 residues. V lost 3 bases to trimming and J lost 8 bases; unmatched junction nucleotides: 11. CDR3 residues: CASSSYAGTSGSGTQYF. The DNA for the CDR3 is TGTGCCAGCAGCTCGTATGCCGGGACTAGCGGGAGTGGTACGCAGTATTTT.

The chain uses TRBV2 and TRBJ1-5; D is ambiguous. CDR1 and CDR2 from the germline V gene are SNHLY and FYNNEI. V gave up 6 bases and J gave up 3 bases, with 15 bases separating them. CDR3 length equals 15 residues. CDR3 sequence: CASRLIHSDNQPQHF. The DNA for the CDR3 is TGTGCCAGCAGGTTGATCCACTCCGACAATCAGCCCCAGCATTTT.

CDR3 sequence: CSASGPAAGAVQETQYF. The CDR3 DNA follows: TGCAGTGCTAGTGGCCCCGCAGCGGGGGCAGTCCAAGAGACCCAGTACTTC. V usage is TRBV20-1 and J usage is TRBJ2-5; TRBD2 aligns across 8 bases. The germline V gene encodes CDR1 DFQATT and CDR2 SNEGSKA (reference sequence). The CDR3 has 17 amino acids. The J segment lost 1 base and the V segment lost 3 bases, leaving 13 bases of the junction unmatched.

This chain connects TRBV5-4 to TRBJ2-6; 9 nucleotides line up with TRBD1. Germline CDR1 SGHNT, CDR2 YYREEE (reference sequence). This CDR3 spans 15 amino acids. V dropped 3 bases and J dropped 4; count of bases not matched to a gene: 2. The CDR3 DNA sequence: TGTGCCAGCAGCTGGACAGGGGTCGGGGCCAACGTCCTGACTTTC. It translates to CASSWTGVGANVLTF.